This is a list of T cell receptor beta chains from one sample in a study of T cells in Graves' hyperthyroidism and ophthalmopathy. TCRdb independently ran MiXCR on the multiplex PCR reads; one entry per CDR3 protein. The top ten hold 30% to 40% of the sample, which has hundreds of thousands of distinct CDR3 sequences, roughly a third seen once. Sequenced sample: blood. The receptors were gathered from a woman aged 40 to 55 with Graves' hyperthyroidism. The conserved cysteine and the conserved F or W are not part of the CDR3 here. The order of the fields is J gene, V gene, CDR3 length, D gene, CDR3 protein. D genes are given only for firm matches.

j_gene: TRBJ2-7
v_gene: TRBV20-1
len: 13
d_gene: TRBD1
CDR3aa: SASSPGTGVYEQY

j_gene: TRBJ2-5
v_gene: TRBV19
len: 13
d_gene: -
CDR3aa: ASSGGTVIQETQY

j_gene: TRBJ1-5
v_gene: TRBV20-1
len: 13
d_gene: TRBD1
CDR3aa: SASAGGFGNQPQH

j_gene: TRBJ1-2
v_gene: TRBV29-1
len: 12
d_gene: TRBD1
CDR3aa: SVAFQGALGGYT

j_gene: TRBJ1-2
v_gene: TRBV7-9
len: 11
d_gene: TRBD1
CDR3aa: AGLSTGNSGYT

j_gene: TRBJ1-2
v_gene: TRBV29-1
len: 11
d_gene: TRBD1
CDR3aa: SVALTGIYGYT

j_gene: TRBJ1-4
v_gene: TRBV6-1
len: 13
d_gene: TRBD1
CDR3aa: ASRPGQGGNEKLF

j_gene: TRBJ1-5
v_gene: TRBV6-5
len: 8
d_gene: -
CDR3aa: ASKGEYEH

j_gene: TRBJ1-2
v_gene: TRBV20-1
len: 14
d_gene: -
CDR3aa: SARDIRLGSLYGYT

j_gene: TRBJ2-3
v_gene: TRBV5-1
len: 13
d_gene: TRBD1
CDR3aa: ASSRQGTSTDTQY

j_gene: TRBJ2-5
v_gene: TRBV20-1
len: 11
d_gene: -
CDR3aa: GARDLRGETQY

j_gene: TRBJ1-1
v_gene: TRBV7-2
len: 12
d_gene: TRBD1
CDR3aa: ASSLEGQGTEAF

j_gene: TRBJ2-2
v_gene: TRBV5-4
len: 12
d_gene: -
CDR3aa: ASSRPTGTGELF

j_gene: TRBJ2-7
v_gene: TRBV20-1
len: 13
d_gene: -
CDR3aa: SAGADEDSVYEQY

j_gene: TRBJ1-2
v_gene: TRBV7-8
len: 12
d_gene: -
CDR3aa: ASSQEDGDYGYT

j_gene: TRBJ2-2
v_gene: TRBV7-2
len: 16
d_gene: -
CDR3aa: ASSQDMVRGTNTGELF

j_gene: TRBJ2-7
v_gene: TRBV7-3
len: 19
d_gene: TRBD2
CDR3aa: ASSARPRPGTSGGGTYEQY

j_gene: TRBJ1-1
v_gene: TRBV6-5
len: 12
d_gene: -
CDR3aa: ASSSSGTNTEAF

j_gene: TRBJ1-3
v_gene: TRBV2
len: 10
d_gene: -
CDR3aa: ASMGFGNTIY

j_gene: TRBJ2-5
v_gene: TRBV29-1
len: 13
d_gene: TRBD1
CDR3aa: SVDDGTGHQETQY

j_gene: TRBJ2-2
v_gene: TRBV13
len: 11
d_gene: TRBD1
CDR3aa: ASSEGQGGELF

j_gene: TRBJ1-2
v_gene: TRBV29-1
len: 14
d_gene: TRBD1
CDR3aa: SVEGVGGTVGYGYT

j_gene: TRBJ1-2
v_gene: TRBV19
len: 16
d_gene: TRBD1
CDR3aa: ASSIVGRDRALNYGYT

j_gene: TRBJ1-1
v_gene: TRBV7-9
len: 13
d_gene: -
CDR3aa: ASSLARTRNTEAF

j_gene: TRBJ2-5
v_gene: TRBV2
len: 9
d_gene: -
CDR3aa: ARGRQETQY

j_gene: TRBJ1-2
v_gene: TRBV12-3/TRBV12-4
len: 13
d_gene: TRBD1
CDR3aa: ASSHQDRAKYGYT

j_gene: TRBJ1-2
v_gene: TRBV7-8
len: 14
d_gene: TRBD1
CDR3aa: ASSLGGTGGVYGYT

j_gene: TRBJ2-5
v_gene: TRBV11-1
len: 11
d_gene: -
CDR3aa: ASSAHGRETQY

j_gene: TRBJ2-5
v_gene: TRBV10-3
len: 11
d_gene: TRBD2
CDR3aa: ATRDYDKETQY

j_gene: TRBJ1-2
v_gene: TRBV11-2
len: 11
d_gene: TRBD1
CDR3aa: ASSPRGYSGYT

j_gene: TRBJ2-7
v_gene: TRBV10-3
len: 12
d_gene: -
CDR3aa: AISERTATYEQY

j_gene: TRBJ1-2
v_gene: TRBV19
len: 13
d_gene: -
CDR3aa: ASSPRTGTLKGYT

j_gene: TRBJ2-7
v_gene: TRBV10-3
len: 12
d_gene: -
CDR3aa: AISEKGGGYEQY

j_gene: TRBJ1-4
v_gene: TRBV11-2
len: 12
d_gene: -
CDR3aa: ASSLRGGSEKLF

j_gene: TRBJ2-7
v_gene: TRBV24-1
len: 11
d_gene: -
CDR3aa: ATGGQGLAEQY

j_gene: TRBJ1-2
v_gene: TRBV12-3/TRBV12-4
len: 13
d_gene: TRBD1
CDR3aa: ASSRGGQGRGGYT

j_gene: TRBJ2-2
v_gene: TRBV7-9
len: 13
d_gene: TRBD1
CDR3aa: ASSLRTGVTGELF

j_gene: TRBJ1-3
v_gene: TRBV9
len: 12
d_gene: -
CDR3aa: ASSGRDSGTTIY

j_gene: TRBJ2-5
v_gene: TRBV7-8
len: 12
d_gene: TRBD2
CDR3aa: ASTFSGSEETQY

j_gene: -
v_gene: TRBV29-1
len: 11
d_gene: -
CDR3aa: SVEGRQSDTQY

j_gene: TRBJ2-7
v_gene: TRBV7-2
len: 12
d_gene: -
CDR3aa: ASSPSHSSYEQY

j_gene: TRBJ2-7
v_gene: TRBV6-1
len: 12
d_gene: -
CDR3aa: ASTSWITNYEQY

j_gene: TRBJ2-3
v_gene: TRBV7-3
len: 14
d_gene: -
CDR3aa: ASSPSRGTSTDTQY

j_gene: TRBJ1-2
v_gene: TRBV19
len: 15
d_gene: TRBD1
CDR3aa: ASSISTLRTGWYGYT

j_gene: TRBJ1-2
v_gene: TRBV6-5
len: 12
d_gene: -
CDR3aa: ASSAGTDLYGYT

j_gene: TRBJ2-2
v_gene: TRBV7-8
len: 15
d_gene: -
CDR3aa: ASSFSVAGMNTGELF

j_gene: TRBJ2-7
v_gene: TRBV10-3
len: 10
d_gene: TRBD2
CDR3aa: AIRLAGGEQY

j_gene: TRBJ2-7
v_gene: TRBV10-3
len: 12
d_gene: -
CDR3aa: AISEDPSSYEQY

j_gene: TRBJ2-2
v_gene: TRBV19
len: 12
d_gene: TRBD1
CDR3aa: ARMGQGVTGELF

j_gene: TRBJ1-2
v_gene: TRBV29-1
len: 11
d_gene: TRBD1
CDR3aa: SGLPTGLGGYT

j_gene: TRBJ2-5
v_gene: TRBV27
len: 13
d_gene: -
CDR3aa: ASSLRWVNQETQY